The 22 T cell receptor beta chains listed next were all sequenced from one sample in a study of T cell changes during pregnancy in multiple sclerosis. Measured with immunoSEQ multiplex PCR; TCRdb has only the in-frame clones, and not every one. The sample carries around 38,000 clones, around 92% recorded once. Sequencing was performed on CD8+ T cells from peripheral blood mononuclear cells, taken in the second trimester of pregnancy. These receptors all stem from a female donor with multiple sclerosis, enrolled in a pregnancy study.

This sequence joins TRBV6-1 and TRBJ2-5, with D perhaps TRBD1 (6 bases). There are 14 residues in the CDR3. Germline CDR1 MNHNS, CDR2 SASEGT. V was trimmed by 10 bases and J by 3 bases, leaving 18 bases between them. The CDR3, as DNA: TGTGCCACGCAGCGTCAGGGGACCAAAGAGACCCAGTACTTC. Translating gives CATQRQGTKETQYF.

The chain carries TRBV2 and TRBJ2-7; D gene ambiguous. The CDR3 is made up of 13 amino acids. The V gene lost 7 bases and the J gene lost 6 bases, with 16 bases spanning the gap. Germline assignment: CDR1 SNHLY and CDR2 FYNNEI. CDR3 in DNA: TGTGCCAGCACTAGAGGAGAAGTACTCGAGCAGTACTTC. This sequence encodes CASTRGEVLEQYF. Full variable domain (outside the CDR3, taken from reference TRBV2 and TRBJ2-7): EPEVTQTPSHQVTQMGQEVILRCVPISNHLYFYWYRQILGQKVEFLVSFYNNEISEKSEIFDDQFSVERPDGSNFTLKIRSTKLEDSAMYFCASTRGEVLEQYFGPGTRLTVT.

The rearrangement joins TRBV27 to TRBJ1-2, with 8 positions matching TRBD1. This CDR3 spans 17 amino acids. V lost 7 bases, J lost 5 bases, and 18 bases stayed unmatched. CDR1 and CDR2 from the germline V gene are MNHEY and SMNVEV (reference sequence). The CDR3 DNA reads as TGTGCCAGCACCCATCTTCCAGGGGGCTCTATATTGTATGGCTACACCTTC. Protein sequence: CASTHLPGGSILYGYTF.

V and J are TRBV9 and TRBJ1-1; D might be TRBD1 (6 bases). The V end was cut by 2 bases, the J end by 3 bases, with 32 bases between. The CDR3 has 21 amino acids. From germline, CDR1 is SGDLS and CDR2 YYNGEE. CDR3 amino acids: CASSVTPLGSRDTGGYTEAFF. CDR3 DNA sequence: TGTGCCAGCAGCGTCACCCCCCTTGGCTCTCGGGACACGGGGGGGTACACTGAAGCTTTCTTT.

This clone was seen just once. The chain links TRBV4-2 to TRBJ2-1; D is possibly TRBD2 (5 bases). V shed 1 base and J shed 0 bases, with 16 bases lying between them. CDR1 and CDR2 from the germline V gene are LGHNA and YNFKEQ. This CDR3 spans 18 amino acids. CDR3 coding DNA: TGTGCCAGCAGCCAAGTCCAAAGCGGATCGAGCTCCTACAATGAGCAGTTCTTC. This codes for CASSQVQSGSSSYNEQFF.

A few counts support this clone. The chain carries TRBV5-4 and TRBJ1-1; D perhaps matches TRBD1 (5 bases). Germline-derived CDR1 and CDR2 are SGHNT and YYREEE (reference sequence). V was shortened by 4 bases and J by 5 bases, with 12 bases between the two germline ends. The CDR3 is 13 amino acids. The CDR3 protein is CASSLQGGTEAFF. In nucleotides, the CDR3 is TGTGCCAGCAGCCTCCAGGGTGGGACTGAAGCTTTCTTT.

This clone was seen only a few times. V gene TRBV11-2 combines with J gene TRBJ1-2, with D uncertain. The CDR3 is 12 residues long. V lost 6 bases, J lost 7 bases, and 12 bases lay in between. CDR1 is SGHAT and CDR2 is FQNNGV in the germline V gene. The DNA for the CDR3 is TGTGCCAGCAGTTCAGGAAGAGCTGGCTACACCTTC. Translating gives CASSSGRAGYTF.

The rearrangement joins TRBV9 to TRBJ1-2, with TRBD1 matching over 8 bases. With 3 bases clipped from V and 2 bases from J, the junction kept 9 bases outside the gene matches. CDR3 length: 16 residues. The germline V gene has CDR1 SGDLS and CDR2 YYNGEE. This CDR3 reads CASSATSGGLNYGYTF. The CDR3 bases are TGTGCCAGCAGCGCCACCTCAGGGGGCTTAAACTATGGCTACACCTTC.

DNA of the CDR3: TGTGCCAGCAGCGTCGCGGGAAGTTCCACAGATACGCAGTATTTT. Translating gives CASSVAGSSTDTQYF. The chain has TRBV9 and TRBJ2-3; the D gene is possibly TRBD2 (6 bases). Germline CDR1 is SGDLS and CDR2 is YYNGEE. This CDR3 spans 15 amino acids. V shed 2 bases and J shed 2 bases, with 12 bases lying between them.

The chain joins TRBV27 to TRBJ2-7, with 8 bases aligning to TRBD1. V lost 6 bases to trimming and J lost 5 bases; unmatched junction nucleotides: 6. Germline V gives CDR1 MNHEY, CDR2 SMNVEV (reference sequence). The CDR3 totals 13 residues. CDR3 in DNA: TGTGCCAGCAGGGGGGGACAGGTCAACGAGCAGTACTTC. It is translated as CASRGGQVNEQYF.

V usage is TRBV27 and J usage is TRBJ1-2, with no clear D. Germline CDR1 MNHEY, CDR2 SMNVEV (reference sequence). V gave up 6 bases and J gave up 4 bases, with 21 bases separating them. The length of the CDR3 is 16 residues. The CDR3 DNA sequence: TGTGCCAGCAGCTCGTCACAGAAGGCCGTCCCCTATGGCTACACCTTC. Encoded protein: CASSSSQKAVPYGYTF.

CDR3 in amino acids: CASSSTSYRPSGGTYEQYF. The DNA of the CDR3 is TGTGCCAGCAGTTCGACTTCATACCGCCCTAGCGGAGGAACCTACGAGCAGTACTTC. The chain recombines TRBV27 with TRBJ2-7; TRBD2 matches 7 bases. There are 19 residues in the CDR3. V shed 4 bases and J 2 bases; nucleotides not matched to a gene: 20. Germline CDR1 and CDR2: MNHEY and SMNVEV (reference sequence).

V usage is TRBV7-8 and J usage is TRBJ1-2; D gene ambiguous. Trimming took 5 bases from V and 0 from J, leaving 19 bases between them. Germline V gene sequence: CDR1 SGHVS, CDR2 FQNEAQ. The CDR3 is made up of 17 amino acids. CDR3 loop: CASSPPLFDGANYGYTF. The CDR3 DNA reads TGTGCCAGCAGCCCTCCCTTATTTGACGGGGCTAACTATGGCTACACCTTC. The full variable domain, its missing parts supplied by reference TRBV7-8 and TRBJ1-2, is GAGVSQSPRYKVAKRGQDVALRCDPISGHVSLFWYQQALGQGPEFLTYFQNEAQLDKSGLPSDRFFAERPEGSVSTLKIQRTQQEDSAVYLCASSPPLFDGANYGYTFGSGTRLTVV.

The gene calls are TRBV2 and TRBJ2-6; D might be TRBD1 (5 bases). The germline gives CDR1 SNHLY, CDR2 FYNNEI. The CDR3 is 14 residues long. Trimming pared 6 bases from V and 18 bases from J, leaving 24 bases between. The CDR3 DNA is TGTGCCAGCAGAGGTATACCAAGCGCCCAGGGCACGACTTTC. Encoded protein: CASRGIPSAQGTTF.

This clone was counted only a few times. The chain links TRBV6-4 to TRBJ2-3, with 7 positions matching TRBD2. There are 15 residues in the CDR3. V gave up 2 bases and J gave up 6 bases; unmatched junction bases: 8. The germline gives CDR1 MRHNA, CDR2 SNTAGT. The CDR3 is CASSDGGGAGDTQYF. The CDR3 nucleotides are TGTGCCAGCAGTGACGGCGGGGGTGCCGGGGATACGCAGTATTTT.

The V gene is TRBV4-3, the J gene TRBJ1-2; no reliable D call. The CDR3 sequence is 13 residues long. Trimming removed 0 bases from V and 6 bases from J, with 8 bases in between. CDR1 LGHNA and CDR2 YSLEER come from the germline V gene. The CDR3 DNA is TGCGCCAGCAGCCAAGATGGGCAGAATGGCTACACCTTC. Its translation: CASSQDGQNGYTF.

The chain uses TRBV9 and TRBJ1-1, with D perhaps matching TRBD1 (6 bases). Germline CDR1 is SGDLS and CDR2 is YYNGEE. Deletions cut 2 bases from V and 0 bases from J, with 8 bases between. The CDR3 contains 14 residues. CDR3 sequence (DNA): TGTGCCAGCAGCGTGGGACACGTGAACACTGAAGCTTTCTTT. Its translation is CASSVGHVNTEAFF. The full variable domain, rest sourced from reference TRBV9 and TRBJ1-1, is DSGVTQTPKHLITATGQRVTLRCSPRSGDLSVYWYQQSLDQGLQFLIQYYNGEERAKGNILERFSAQQFPDLHSELNLSSLELGDSALYFCASSVGHVNTEAFFGQGTRLTVV.

V is TRBV7-9 and J is TRBJ2-1; no clear D gene. The CDR3 has 12 amino acids. V lost 1 base to trimming and J lost 14 bases, with 12 bases between them. Looked up from germline, CDR1 is SEHNR and CDR2 is FQNEAQ (reference sequence). DNA of the CDR3: TGTGCCAGCAGCTTAGGAGACAACCTCGAGTTCTTC. Its protein product is CASSLGDNLEFF. Supplemented by reference TRBV7-9 and TRBJ2-1, the full variable domain reads DTGVSQNPRHKITKRGQNVTFRCDPISEHNRLYWYRQTLGQGPEFLTYFQNEAQLEKSRLLSDRFSAERPKGSFSTLEIQRTEQGDSAMYLCASSLGDNLEFFGPGTRLTVL.

CDR3 amino acids: CASSPSGGLMGETQYF. The CDR3 DNA follows: TGTGCCAGCAGCCCGTCCGGGGGGCTTATGGGGGAGACCCAGTACTTC. V usage is TRBV9 and J usage is TRBJ2-5; TRBD2 might be the D (7 bases). The V and J ends lost 4 bases and 5 bases respectively, with 21 bases between them. This CDR3 comprises 16 residues. CDR1 is SGDLS, CDR2 YYNGEE, per germline.

The chain combines TRBV6-5 with TRBJ1-2; TRBD1 aligns across 8 bases. The V gene end was trimmed by 5 bases and the J gene end by 6 bases; junction bases not matched to a gene: 11. Germline lookup yields CDR1 MNHEY and CDR2 SVGAGI. The CDR3 spans 15 residues. As DNA, the CDR3 is TGTGCCAGCAGTACCCTCGGGACAGGTTTGGATGGCTACACCTTC. Its protein product is CASSTLGTGLDGYTF.

The V gene is TRBV6-5, the J gene TRBJ1-5; D call uncertain. CDR3 length: 15 amino acids. Per the germline V gene, CDR1 is MNHEY and CDR2 is SVGAGI. V was trimmed by 6 bases and J by 2 bases, leaving 14 bases between them. The CDR3 sequence: CASRLLPGRNQPQHF. The CDR3 DNA follows: TGTGCCAGCAGGCTTCTGCCTGGGCGCAATCAGCCCCAGCATTTT.

V gene TRBV5-6 combines with J gene TRBJ2-5; TRBD1 might be the D (5 bases). The CDR3 has 15 amino acids. The ends were cut back, 1 base at V and 2 bases at J, with 12 bases in the middle. Germline V gene sequence: CDR1 SGHDT, CDR2 YYEEEE. The CDR3 DNA is TGTGCCAGCAGCTTGATCAGGGTCGATCAAGAGACCCAGTACTTC. Encoded protein: CASSLIRVDQETQYF.